This paragraph reports one T cell receptor beta chain. Its matching antigen is unknown. The CDR3 is 18 residues long. CDR1 SGHKS and CDR2 YYEKEE come from the germline V gene (reference sequence). With V trimmed by 4 bases and J by 0 bases, 11 bases remained unmatched. This entry is derived from a study of PD-L1 blockade in urothelial cancer. Study results and limitations: At the 3-week point, tumor-associated blood clones expanded more in durable-benefit patients.

Time point reported: pretreatment peripheral blood. Measured with immunoSEQ multiplex PCR; TCRdb has only the in-frame clones, and not every one. The sample records 40,000 or so clones, 82% being singletons. This sequence originates from a man in his sixties with urothelial cancer. Sequencing was performed on PBMCs, taken around atezolizumab (anti-PD-L1) treatment. The chain employs TRBV5-5 and TRBJ1-5; 9 positions match TRBD1. In nucleotides, the CDR3 is TGTGCCAGCAGCCCGACCGGGACAGGGACTTATAGCAATCAGCCCCAGCATTTT. Translation: CASSPTGTGTYSNQPQHF.